Below, 12 T cell receptor beta chains from the same sample are listed, as sequenced in a study of T cell responses to AZD1222 COVID-19 vaccine. The repertoire was sequenced with immunoSEQ multiplex PCR; TCRdb's copy has only in-frame clones and lacks some. The sample has roughly 67,000 clones; roughly 90% are singletons. The sample in question was peripheral blood, obtained on day 0 of AZD1222 vaccination. These receptors came from an adult in good health.

The chain has TRBV6-5 and TRBJ1-1, with D perhaps matching TRBD1 (6 bases). V was shortened by 0 bases and J by 5 bases, with 10 bases between the two germline ends. This CDR3 region has 14 residues. Per germline, CDR1 MNHEY and CDR2 SVGAGI. CDR3 bases: TGTGCCAGCAGTTACTCGAGAGGGGGGACTGAAGCTTTCTTT. Translated, it gives CASSYSRGGTEAFF.

The rearrangement links TRBV29-1 to TRBJ2-3, with TRBD2 matching 10 bases. V lost 7 bases, J lost 2 bases, and 15 bases stayed unmatched. Germline lookup yields CDR1 SQVTM and CDR2 ANQGSEA. This CDR3 spans 17 amino acids. CDR3 sequence: CSARESGRVKATDTQYF. The CDR3 DNA follows: TGCAGCGCGAGGGAGAGCGGGAGGGTGAAAGCCACAGATACGCAGTATTTT.

The chain carries TRBV27 and TRBJ1-6; TRBD1 matches 7 bases. Germline CDR1 MNHEY, CDR2 SMNVEV (reference sequence). This CDR3 comprises 15 residues. The J segment lost 9 bases and the V segment lost 5 bases, leaving 10 bases of the junction unmatched. DNA of the CDR3: TGTGCCAGCAGTCCCCTCCGACAGGGAAGTTCACCCCTCCACTTT. Its translation: CASSPLRQGSSPLHF.

This chain joins TRBV4-1 and TRBJ1-5; D is undetermined. Trimming took off 7 bases at V and 0 bases at J, with 16 bases between the two ends. The CDR3 length is 16 residues. Germline values: CDR1 MGHRA, CDR2 YSYEKL. CDR3 residues: CASNRGRQYSNQPQHF. Here the CDR3 DNA reads TGCGCCAGCAATCGTGGGCGACAATATAGCAATCAGCCCCAGCATTTT.

The chain joins TRBV9 to TRBJ2-7; D gene ambiguous. This CDR3 region has 12 residues. CDR1 and CDR2 from the germline V gene are SGDLS and YYNGEE. Trimming pared 5 bases from V and 9 bases from J, leaving 15 bases between. The CDR3 DNA reads TGTGCCAGCAGGGTTGAAGCCTTTAGGCAGTACTTC. It is translated as CASRVEAFRQYF.

This clone was detected only a few times. V and J are TRBV4-2 and TRBJ1-5; 7 bases map to TRBD1. The trim removed 0 bases at V and 2 bases at J, leaving 4 bases unmatched. The CDR3 runs 16 residues. Germline lookup yields CDR1 LGHNA and CDR2 YNFKEQ. The chain's CDR3 is CASSQEQGSGNQPQHF. As DNA, the CDR3 is TGTGCCAGCAGCCAAGAACAGGGGAGTGGCAATCAGCCCCAGCATTTT.

The chain joins TRBV11-1 to TRBJ2-3; D remains ambiguous. The germline V gene encodes CDR1 SGHAT and CDR2 FQDESV (reference sequence). This CDR3 spans 13 amino acids. V dropped 0 bases and J dropped 5 bases, with 6 bases sitting between them. DNA of the CDR3: TGTGCCAGCAGCTTAGCGCCGAAAGATACGCAGTATTTT. Amino acid sequence: CASSLAPKDTQYF.

J is TRBJ2-5 and V is TRBV2; TRBD1 aligns across 8 bases. Trimming cost V 6 bases and J 1 base; bases outside gene matches: 1. Germline assignment: CDR1 SNHLY and CDR2 FYNNEI. This CDR3 has 13 amino acids. The chain's CDR3 is CASRQGGQETQYF. The CDR3 DNA reads TGTGCCAGCAGACAGGGGGGCCAAGAGACCCAGTACTTC. The variable domain in full, completed from reference TRBV2 and TRBJ2-5, reads EPEVTQTPSHQVTQMGQEVILRCVPISNHLYFYWYRQILGQKVEFLVSFYNNEISEKSEIFDDQFSVERPDGSNFTLKIRSTKLEDSAMYFCASRQGGQETQYFGPGTRLLVL.

For the CDR3, the DNA is TGTGCCAGCAGCCGTAATCCCCTTAGCAGGGGGCCGTTTAAAGAGCAGTTCTTC. This gives the protein CASSRNPLSRGPFKEQFF. The chain carries TRBV7-2 and TRBJ2-1, with TRBD1 matching over 8 bases. The germline V gene encodes CDR1 SGHTA and CDR2 FQGNSA. The CDR3 runs 18 residues. Trimming at V came to 5 bases and at J to 10 bases, leaving 22 bases not matched to a gene.

V usage is TRBV18 and J usage is TRBJ2-3, with 7 bases fitting TRBD1. V was pared by 4 bases and J by 0 bases, with 13 bases of the junction left unmatched. CDR1 and CDR2 from the germline V gene are KGHSH and LQKENI. The CDR3 is 18 amino acids. The CDR3 sequence is CASSLRQGFLASTDTQYF. CDR3 in DNA: TGTGCCAGCTCACTACGACAGGGCTTTTTAGCGAGCACAGATACGCAGTATTTT.

This clone was recorded once. The rearrangement links TRBV2 to TRBJ2-7; 10 bases match TRBD2. The V and J ends lost 2 bases and 3 bases, in that order; junction bases with no gene match: 7. This CDR3 region has 16 residues. Germline V gene data show CDR1 as SNHLY and CDR2 as FYNNEI. The CDR3 protein is CASSEQLAGALYEQYF. CDR3 bases: TGTGCCAGCAGTGAACAGCTAGCGGGAGCCCTCTACGAGCAGTACTTC.

This chain uses TRBV5-1 with TRBJ1-1; the match to TRBD1 covers 8 bases. Per germline, CDR1 SGHRS and CDR2 YFSETQ. The trim removed 2 bases at V and 11 bases at J, leaving 11 bases unmatched. The CDR3 loop spans 14 amino acids. Here the CDR3 DNA reads TGCGCCAGCAGCTTACTGACAGGGGCCCTCCTGGCTTTCTTT. Residues: CASSLLTGALLAFF.